The entry below describes one T cell receptor (beta chain). The antigen remains unidentified. This entry comes from a study of OX40 agonist ivuxolimab in advanced cancers. Looking at the study overall: A diagnosis of hepatocellular carcinoma, melanoma, renal cell or head and neck cancer was present in dose-escalation patients. Prior checkpoint blockade (anti-PD-1, anti-PD-L1 or anti-CTLA-4) was permitted; less than 45% had it. Study observations and caveats: On average, CD8+ T cells showed a greater number of expanded clones than CD4+.

Profiled with immunoSEQ multiplex PCR; TCRdb holds only in-frame clones, not every one. This table holds fewer than 65,000 clones, 75% to 90% found once. There are 16 residues in the CDR3. Germline V lookup: CDR1 SGHTA, CDR2 FQGTGA. The ends were cut back, 4 bases at V and 0 bases at J, with 12 bases in the middle. The rearrangement links TRBV7-3 to TRBJ1-4, with a possible D match to TRBD1 (5 bases). The sample was CD4+ or CD8+ T cells sorted from blood, taken in a trial of the OX40 agonist ivuxolimab. This clonotype was obtained from an adult with an advanced solid tumor such as melanoma, head and neck, liver or kidney cancer. The CDR3 sequence is CASSSSGRPTNEKLFF. As DNA, the CDR3 is TGTGCCAGCAGCTCCTCGGGACGGCCAACTAATGAAAAACTGTTTTTT.